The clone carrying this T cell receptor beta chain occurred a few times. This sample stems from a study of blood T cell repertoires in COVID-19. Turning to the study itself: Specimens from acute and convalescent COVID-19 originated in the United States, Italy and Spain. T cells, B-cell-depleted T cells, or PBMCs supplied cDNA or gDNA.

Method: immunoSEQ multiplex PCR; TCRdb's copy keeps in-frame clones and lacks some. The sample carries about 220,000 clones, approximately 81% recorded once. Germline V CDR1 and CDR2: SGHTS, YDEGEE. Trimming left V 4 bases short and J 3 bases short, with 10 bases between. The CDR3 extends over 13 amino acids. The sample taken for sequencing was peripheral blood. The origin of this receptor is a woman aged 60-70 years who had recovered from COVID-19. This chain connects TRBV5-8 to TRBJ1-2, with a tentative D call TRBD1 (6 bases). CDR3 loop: CASSPAGDYGYTF. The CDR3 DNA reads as TGTGCCAGCAGCCCGGCAGGGGACTATGGCTACACCTTC.